A selection of T cell receptor beta chains follows, all from one sample in a study of blood T cells in healthy people across ages. MiXCR was run by TCRdb on the 5' RACE reads, yielding one entry per CDR3 protein. This table holds hundreds of thousands of distinct CDR3 sequences, roughly half found once. The source material was blood. The receptors originated from a woman older than 75 in good health. Each CDR3 is given with its conserved first and last residue. A D gene is named only where the DNA matches it firmly. Where a row states a size, it is once, few, many or the class of an expanded clone; other rows omit it.

CDR3aa,CDR3nt,d_gene,v_gene,abundance,j_gene
CASRVAGAVNEQYF,TGTGCCAGCAGGGTAGCGGGAGCAGTGAATGAGCAGTACTTC,TRBD2,TRBV12-3/TRBV12-4,few,TRBJ2-5
CATSDFGGSSYNERFF,TGCGCCACCAGTGATTTTGGGGGGAGCTCCTACAATGAGCGGTTCTTC,-,TRBV24-1,-,TRBJ2-1
CSALHPASYAQYF,TGCAGCGCTCTCCATCCCGCCTCCTACGCGCAGTACTTC,-,TRBV29-1,-,TRBJ2-7
CAISDGVTNEKLFF,TGTGCCATCAGTGACGGAGTCACTAATGAAAAACTGTTTTTT,-,TRBV10-3,-,TRBJ1-4
CASNPGTGYTEAFF,TGCGCCAGCAACCCCGGGACAGGGTACACTGAAGCTTTCTTT,TRBD1,TRBV5-1,few,TRBJ1-1
CASSEGFEAYEQYF,TGTGCCAGCAGTGAAGGGTTCGAAGCCTACGAGCAGTACTTC,-,TRBV2,-,TRBJ2-7
CAISENPSGRTDNEQFF,TGTGCCATCAGTGAGAATCCTAGCGGGAGGACGGACAATGAGCAGTTCTTC,TRBD2,TRBV10-3,-,TRBJ2-1
CASSPRQLSTDTQYF,TGTGCCAGCTCCCCCAGGCAGCTCAGCACAGATACGCAGTATTTT,-,TRBV18,-,TRBJ2-3
CASSRNSGTGEDYGYTF,TGTGCCAGCAGCAGGAATTCTGGGACAGGGGAAGACTATGGCTACACCTTC,-,TRBV21-1,-,TRBJ1-2
CASTTTGSGEPQHF,TGTGCCAGCACCACCACAGGTTCGGGGGAGCCCCAGCATTTT,-,TRBV18,once,TRBJ1-5